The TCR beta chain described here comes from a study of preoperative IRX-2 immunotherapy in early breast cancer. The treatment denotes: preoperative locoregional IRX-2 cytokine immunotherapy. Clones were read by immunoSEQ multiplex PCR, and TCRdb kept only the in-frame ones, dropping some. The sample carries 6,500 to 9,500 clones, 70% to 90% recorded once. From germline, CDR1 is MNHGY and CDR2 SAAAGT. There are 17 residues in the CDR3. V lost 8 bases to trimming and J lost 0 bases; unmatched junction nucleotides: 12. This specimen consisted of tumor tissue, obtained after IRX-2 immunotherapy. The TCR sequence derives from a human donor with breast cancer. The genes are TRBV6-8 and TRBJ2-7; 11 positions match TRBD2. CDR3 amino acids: CASSKASGGTISYEQYF. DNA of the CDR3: TGTGCCAGCTCGAAGGCTAGCGGGGGGACCATCTCCTACGAGCAGTACTTC.